Listed below are T cell receptor beta chains from one sample, sequenced in a study of CD8 T cells in ankylosing spondylitis. TCRdb analysed the 5' RACE reads with MiXCR anew, one entry per CDR3 protein. The sample records about 250,000 distinct CDR3 sequences, 32% being singletons. Sequenced material: blood, either unsorted or a sorted T cell fraction (not recorded which). The origin of the receptors is a male donor with ankylosing spondylitis or in good health (not recorded which). The CDR3 runs from the conserved cysteine through the conserved F or W. A D gene is named only where the DNA matches it firmly. Rows may omit the clone size; those that give it use once, few, many or a size class.

length,J,size,V,D,CDR3,DNA
16,TRBJ2-3,NA,TRBV12-3/TRBV12-4,NA,CASSYLRDLRMDTQYF,TGTGCCAGCAGCTACCTCCGAGACCTTAGGATGGATACGCAGTATTTT
12,TRBJ2-1,few,TRBV29-1,TRBD2,CSVGLAGEEQFF,TGCAGCGTCGGACTAGCGGGGGAAGAGCAGTTCTTC
14,TRBJ1-1,NA,TRBV7-2,NA,CASREDIFRSEAFF,TGTGCCAGCAGAGAGGACATTTTCCGGAGTGAAGCTTTCTTT
15,TRBJ1-2,NA,TRBV7-9,NA,CASSLGDGPNYGYTF,TGTGCCAGCAGCTTAGGGGACGGACCCAACTATGGCTACACCTTC
16,TRBJ2-7,few,TRBV20-1,TRBD2,CSASPTSGAQSYEQYF,TGCAGTGCTAGCCCAACTAGCGGGGCTCAATCCTACGAGCAGTACTTC
14,TRBJ1-2,NA,TRBV12-3/TRBV12-4,NA,CASSPNGNNYGYTF,TGTGCCAGCAGCCCCAACGGGAATAACTATGGCTACACCTTC
17,TRBJ2-1,few,TRBV20-1,NA,CSARDPRGPDSYNEQFF,TGCAGTGCTAGAGATCCCCGGGGTCCAGATTCCTACAATGAGCAGTTCTTC
14,TRBJ1-2,few,TRBV29-1,NA,CSVDPPDSFGGYTF,TGCAGCGTTGACCCCCCGGACTCCTTTGGCGGCTACACCTTC
15,TRBJ2-5,few,TRBV6-1,TRBD2,CASNLAGGKMETQYF,TGTGCCAGCAACCTAGCGGGGGGGAAGATGGAGACCCAGTACTTC
15,TRBJ2-5,NA,TRBV7-9,NA,CASSPRVGVYETQYF,TGTGCCAGCAGCCCCCGCGTAGGGGTGTATGAGACCCAGTACTTC
14,TRBJ1-1,NA,TRBV10-3,NA,CAIQKGDMNTEAFF,TGTGCCATCCAAAAGGGAGACATGAACACTGAAGCTTTCTTT
14,TRBJ2-3,NA,TRBV4-2,TRBD1,CASTRTGIVDTQYF,TGTGCCAGCACCAGGACAGGGATCGTTGATACGCAGTATTTT
15,TRBJ2-5,few,TRBV7-6,TRBD2,CASSLFAGGPETQYF,TGTGCCAGCAGCTTATTTGCGGGGGGGCCAGAGACCCAGTACTTC
16,TRBJ2-7,NA,TRBV14,TRBD2,CASSSRVLAGNYEQYF,TGTGCCAGCAGCTCAAGGGTGCTAGCGGGGAACTACGAGCAGTACTTC
11,TRBJ1-1,NA,TRBV12-3/TRBV12-4,NA,CASSFRQEAFF,TGTGCCAGCAGTTTTAGGCAAGAAGCTTTCTTT
15,TRBJ2-7,NA,TRBV9,NA,CASSVRGVGIHEQYF,TGTGCCAGCAGCGTAAGGGGGGTGGGTATCCACGAGCAGTACTTC
15,TRBJ2-5,NA,TRBV7-9,TRBD1,CASSLLDRGQETQYF,TGTGCCAGCAGCTTATTGGACAGGGGCCAAGAGACCCAGTACTTC
14,TRBJ2-1,few,TRBV5-1,NA,CASSLALQGDEQFF,TGCGCCAGCAGCTTGGCCCTACAGGGCGATGAGCAGTTCTTC
15,TRBJ1-1,few,TRBV7-2,TRBD1,CASSQGQGLRTEAFF,TGTGCCAGCAGCCAAGGACAGGGCTTGAGAACTGAAGCTTTCTTT
14,TRBJ2-7,NA,TRBV6-1,TRBD2,CASRGTSGDHEQYF,TGTGCCAGCAGGGGGACTAGCGGGGACCACGAGCAGTACTTC
15,TRBJ2-2,few,TRBV6-5,NA,CASSSQTLPTGELFF,TGTGCCAGCAGCTCTCAGACACTGCCCACCGGGGAGCTGTTTTTT
13,TRBJ2-2,NA,TRBV9,TRBD1,CASGDRVTGELFF,TGTGCCAGCGGCGACAGGGTCACCGGGGAGCTGTTTTTT
16,TRBJ2-3,few,TRBV5-1,TRBD2,CASSLWSGGASDTQYF,TGCGCCAGCAGCTTGTGGAGCGGGGGGGCATCAGATACGCAGTATTTT
16,TRBJ2-6,NA,TRBV12-3/TRBV12-4,NA,CASSTGTGSGANVLTF,TGTGCCAGCAGCACCGGAACAGGGTCTGGGGCCAACGTCCTGACTTTC
13,TRBJ1-5,few,TRBV18,TRBD1,CASSTGTGGPQHF,TGTGCCAGCTCAACCGGGACAGGGGGGCCCCAGCATTTT
15,TRBJ2-5,few,TRBV7-3,TRBD2,CASSLTGLAGDPRYF,TGTGCCAGCAGCTTAACTGGGCTAGCGGGGGACCCACGGTACTTC
11,TRBJ1-2,NA,TRBV29-1,NA,CSVGEGFGYTF,TGCAGCGTTGGGGAGGGGTTTGGCTACACCTTC
14,TRBJ1-5,NA,TRBV20-1,TRBD1,CSASPDRGNQPQHF,TGCAGCGCTAGCCCGGACAGGGGCAATCAGCCCCAGCATTTT
14,TRBJ1-5,NA,TRBV4-1,NA,CASSPDPGAQPQHF,TGCGCCAGCAGCCCTGACCCGGGGGCCCAGCCCCAGCATTTT
17,TRBJ2-2,NA,TRBV12-3/TRBV12-4,NA,CASRAPLGIVGTGELFF,TGTGCCAGCAGGGCCCCTTTGGGGATTGTCGGCACCGGGGAGCTGTTTTTT
18,TRBJ2-2,NA,TRBV12-3/TRBV12-4,TRBD2,CASSPYYSGGANTGELFF,TGTGCCAGCAGTCCGTACTATAGCGGGGGGGCCAACACCGGGGAGCTGTTTTTT
15,TRBJ2-1,NA,TRBV5-6,TRBD2,CASRLPAGTYNEQFF,TGTGCCAGCAGGCTCCCAGCGGGGACCTACAATGAGCAGTTCTTC
14,TRBJ2-3,NA,TRBV18,NA,CASSRADNTDTQYF,TGTGCCAGCTCAAGGGCAGACAACACAGATACGCAGTATTTT
15,TRBJ2-1,NA,TRBV9,NA,CASREGDRASNEQFF,TGTGCCAGCCGGGAGGGCGACAGGGCGAGCAATGAGCAGTTCTTC
15,TRBJ2-2,NA,TRBV15,NA,CATSRESRVVGELFF,TGTGCCACCAGCAGAGAGAGCAGGGTGGTCGGGGAGCTGTTTTTT
14,TRBJ1-1,few,TRBV6-1,TRBD1,CASSHRDRVTEAFF,TGTGCCAGCAGTCATCGGGACAGGGTCACTGAAGCTTTCTTT
14,TRBJ2-7,NA,TRBV29-1,TRBD1,CSVEGDRNDYEQYF,TGCAGCGTTGAAGGGGACAGGAACGACTACGAGCAGTACTTC
14,TRBJ2-3,NA,TRBV11-2,NA,CASSQSARTDTQYF,TGTGCCAGCAGCCAGTCGGCCCGGACAGATACGCAGTATTTT
19,TRBJ2-1,NA,TRBV11-2,TRBD2,CASSLSPRGYVASGNEQFF,TGTGCCAGCAGCTTATCACCTCGGGGTTATGTGGCTAGCGGCAATGAGCAGTTCTTC
15,TRBJ1-4,few,TRBV12-3/TRBV12-4,NA,CASSSGQIGAEKLFF,TGTGCCAGCAGTTCCGGACAGATCGGGGCTGAAAAACTGTTTTTT
15,TRBJ1-1,NA,TRBV6-5,NA,CASSYSGQGDTEAFF,TGTGCCAGCAGTTACTCCGGTCAGGGCGATACTGAAGCTTTCTTT
12,TRBJ2-3,few,TRBV20-1,NA,CSAKGIWDTQYF,TGCAGTGCTAAGGGGATCTGGGATACGCAGTATTTT
13,TRBJ2-1,few,TRBV27,NA,CASTSAQYNEQFF,TGTGCCAGCACCTCCGCCCAGTACAATGAGCAGTTCTTC
16,TRBJ2-1,NA,TRBV6-1,NA,CASSAQGTTNYNEQFF,TGTGCCAGCAGTGCGCAGGGAACTACCAATTACAATGAGCAGTTCTTC
13,TRBJ2-7,NA,TRBV12-3/TRBV12-4,NA,CASSPSGSYEQYF,TGTGCCAGCAGTCCCTCAGGTTCTTACGAGCAGTACTTC
13,TRBJ1-1,NA,TRBV29-1,NA,CSVTGPLNTEAFF,TGCAGCGTGACGGGACCCCTGAACACTGAAGCTTTCTTT
12,TRBJ2-7,few,TRBV12-3/TRBV12-4,NA,CASSFGAYEQYF,TGTGCCAGCAGTTTCGGGGCCTACGAGCAGTACTTC
13,TRBJ2-3,few,TRBV4-1,NA,CASSYRELDTQYF,TGCGCCAGCAGTTACAGGGAACTAGATACGCAGTATTTT
15,TRBJ1-1,NA,TRBV5-1,NA,CASSLGTFTRSEAFF,TGCGCCAGCAGCCTCGGGACATTTACGCGGAGTGAAGCTTTCTTT
13,TRBJ1-1,NA,TRBV6-5,NA,CASSSPGNTEAFF,TGTGCCAGCAGTTCCCCAGGCAACACTGAAGCTTTCTTT
15,TRBJ2-3,NA,TRBV5-6,NA,CASSLALGSADTQYF,TGTGCCAGCAGCTTGGCCCTGGGGTCCGCAGATACGCAGTATTTT
15,TRBJ2-1,NA,TRBV12-3/TRBV12-4,TRBD1,CASSGTGLRWNEQFF,TGTGCCAGCAGCGGGACAGGGCTCCGATGGAATGAGCAGTTCTTC
14,TRBJ2-1,NA,TRBV5-4,NA,CASSLQASYNEQFF,TGTGCCAGCAGCTTGCAGGCCTCCTACAATGAGCAGTTCTTC
13,TRBJ2-7,NA,TRBV20-1,NA,CSATDKAYYEQYF,TGCAGTGCTACGGACAAGGCCTACTACGAGCAGTACTTC
14,TRBJ1-1,NA,TRBV20-1,NA,CSARDPRLNTEAFF,TGCAGTGCTAGAGATCCCAGGCTGAACACTGAAGCTTTCTTT